A selection of T cell receptor beta chains follows, all from one sample in a study of shared clonotypes between healthy human individuals. TCRdb's copy holds only in-frame clones and misses some; the assay was immunoSEQ multiplex PCR. The sample lists about 1 million clones; around 74% were seen once. The sequenced sample was memory CD4+ T cells sorted from blood. The source is a man aged 18 to 30 in good health. Each CDR3 is given with its conserved first and last residue. The order of the fields is clone size, J gene, V gene, D gene, CDR3 DNA, CDR3 protein. A D gene is named only where the DNA matches it firmly. Rows give clone size only sometimes, using once, few, many, or a class for an expanded clone.

once,TRBJ1-1,TRBV2,TRBD1,TGTGCCAGCAGTCGGGACAGGACACCTGAAGCTTTCTTT,CASSRDRTPEAFF
-,TRBJ1-4,TRBV7-9,TRBD1,TGTGCCAGCAGCTTAACAGGGGCCGGGGAAAAACTGTTTTTT,CASSLTGAGEKLFF
-,TRBJ2-1,TRBV27,TRBD2,TGTGCCAGTTTAGCGGGAGGTCTGAGGTCGTCCCCCTACAATGAGCAGTTCTTC,CASLAGGLRSSPYNEQFF
-,TRBJ2-1,TRBV30,TRBD2,TGTGCCTGGAGCGGACTAGCGGCGCATGAGCAGTTCTTC,CAWSGLAAHEQFF
-,TRBJ2-6,TRBV6-1,-,TGTGCCAGCAGTGACCGACACAGCTCTGGGGCCAACGTCCTGACTTTC,CASSDRHSSGANVLTF
-,TRBJ1-5,TRBV6-5,-,TGTGCCAGCAGATCCGGGACACGAGATCAGCCCCAGCATTTT,CASRSGTRDQPQHF
-,TRBJ1-6,TRBV6-4,TRBD1,TGTGCCAGCAGTGACGGACAGGGCCTACCCCTCCACTTT,CASSDGQGLPLHF
-,TRBJ2-1,TRBV6-6,-,TGTGCCAGCAAAAACAGGGAGTATAACAATGAGCAGTTCTTC,CASKNREYNNEQFF
-,TRBJ2-7,TRBV14,TRBD2,TGTGCCAGCAGCCAAGGGGGAGGGTTGATCTACGAGCAGTACTTC,CASSQGGGLIYEQYF
-,TRBJ1-6,TRBV2,-,TGTGCCAGCAGTGAAACCTCGGGCAATTCACCCCTCCACTTT,CASSETSGNSPLHF
-,TRBJ2-1,TRBV5-6,-,TGTGCCAGCAGCTTGGCCAACCTAGTGGGTGAGCAGTTCTTC,CASSLANLVGEQFF
-,TRBJ2-3,TRBV7-3,TRBD2,TGTGCCAGCAGGTCTAGCGGGGGCGAAGATACGCAGTATTTT,CASRSSGGEDTQYF
-,TRBJ1-2,TRBV6-5,-,TGTGCCAGCAGTCCACAGGGAGACTATGGCTACACCTTC,CASSPQGDYGYTF
once,TRBJ2-3,TRBV7-9,TRBD1,TGTGCCAGCAGCCCCGGGACAGCCTACACAGATACGCAGTATTTT,CASSPGTAYTDTQYF
once,TRBJ2-2,TRBV7-2,TRBD2,TGTGCCAGCAGCTTAGTCGGGACTAGCGGGATGGCCGGGGAGCTGTTTTTT,CASSLVGTSGMAGELFF
-,TRBJ1-2,TRBV5-1,TRBD1,TGCGCCAGCAGCTTGGACAGGGGGCAGTGGTATGGCTACACCTTC,CASSLDRGQWYGYTF
-,TRBJ1-6,TRBV14,-,TGTGCCAGCAGCCAAGATTGGCAGGCCCAGTTAAGCTCCTATAATTCACCCCTCCACTTT,CASSQDWQAQLSSYNSPLHF
-,TRBJ1-2,TRBV4-3,-,TGCGCCAGCAGCCAATCGTCAGGGGTTAACTATGGCTACACCTTC,CASSQSSGVNYGYTF
-,TRBJ2-7,TRBV6-5,TRBD1,TGTGCCAGCACCCGGGACAGGTTTTCCTACGAGCAGTACTTC,CASTRDRFSYEQYF
-,TRBJ1-3,TRBV30,-,TGTGCCTGGAGTGCAAACTCTGGAAACACCATATATTTT,CAWSANSGNTIYF
-,TRBJ1-5,TRBV5-8,-,TGTGCCAGCAGCCCCCAGAATCAGCCCCAGCATTTT,CASSPQNQPQHF
-,TRBJ1-1,TRBV10-2,-,TGCGCCAGCAGTGAGTCGGTCAGAGCACACACTGAAGCTTTCTTT,CASSESVRAHTEAFF
-,TRBJ1-1,TRBV5-8,-,TGTGCCAGCAGCTTGGATTGGGGGACCCCAGCTTTCTTT,CASSLDWGTPAFF
few,TRBJ1-5,TRBV19,-,TGTGCCAGTGGGATCAGGGAGCTCCATCAGCCCCAGCATTTT,CASGIRELHQPQHF
few,TRBJ1-1,TRBV19,-,TGTGCCAGTAGTAGCCACAGGGCTAGGGACACTGAAGCTTTCTTT,CASSSHRARDTEAFF
-,TRBJ1-5,TRBV28,-,TGTGCCAGCACCTTACCCAGCGGGGGTGGCAATCAGCCCCAGCATTTT,CASTLPSGGGNQPQHF
-,TRBJ2-5,TRBV7-2,-,TGTGCCAGCAGTTTCCTGGCGCAGCAAGAGACCCAGTACTTC,CASSFLAQQETQYF
-,TRBJ2-5,TRBV4-1,-,TGCGCCACTTCTCGGGAATCGTACCAAGAGACCCAGTACTTC,CATSRESYQETQYF
-,TRBJ1-2,TRBV5-1,-,TGCGCCAGCAGTCAGGGGAACTATGGCTACACCTTC,CASSQGNYGYTF
-,TRBJ1-5,TRBV6-5,-,TGTGCCAGCAGCCATACAGGGATGGTCAATCAGCCCCAGCATTTT,CASSHTGMVNQPQHF
few,TRBJ2-2,TRBV4-1,-,TGCGCCAGCAGCCAAGAAGGGACACGGAACACCGGGGAGCTGTTTTTT,CASSQEGTRNTGELFF
-,TRBJ1-1,TRBV18,TRBD1,TGTGCCAGCTCACGAGAACAGGGGGCAGGGACTGAAGCTTTCTTT,CASSREQGAGTEAFF
-,TRBJ1-1,TRBV7-9,-,TGTGCCAGCAGCTTAGCAAGCGGGAACACTGAAGCTTTCTTT,CASSLASGNTEAFF
-,TRBJ2-3,TRBV5-5,-,TGTGCCAGCAGCAGTGATGAAGGCACAGATACGCAGTATTTT,CASSSDEGTDTQYF
-,TRBJ2-5,TRBV28,TRBD1,TGTGCCAGCAGTCAAACAGGGGAAGACATGAGAGAGACCCAGTACTTC,CASSQTGEDMRETQYF
-,TRBJ2-1,TRBV9,TRBD2,TGTGCCAGCAGCGTAGCCGGACTAGACCCCTACAATGAGCAGTTCTTC,CASSVAGLDPYNEQFF
-,TRBJ1-2,TRBV28,TRBD1,TGTGCCAGCAGTTTTGTACAGGGGTTTGGCTACACCTTC,CASSFVQGFGYTF
-,TRBJ2-7,TRBV5-1,-,TGCGCCAGCAGCCCTACCGGGTTATCAGTCTACGAGCAGTACTTC,CASSPTGLSVYEQYF
-,TRBJ2-7,TRBV27,-,TGTGCCAGCAGTCGCTTTTCGGGGGACTCCTACGAGCAGTACTTC,CASSRFSGDSYEQYF
-,TRBJ2-5,TRBV5-1,-,TGCGCCAGCGGCTTGGGAGCCAGTCGGCAAGAGACCCAGTACTTC,CASGLGASRQETQYF
-,TRBJ2-2,TRBV19,-,TGTGCCAGTAGTATGGTCGGCACCGGGGAGCTGTTTTTT,CASSMVGTGELFF
-,TRBJ2-4,TRBV2,TRBD1,TGTGCCAGCAGTTTGACGCCCTCCGGGACAGATAAAAACATTCAGTACTTC,CASSLTPSGTDKNIQYF
-,TRBJ2-3,TRBV4-1,TRBD1,TGCGCCAGCAGCTCACAGGGGGCTGCAGATACGCAGTATTTT,CASSSQGAADTQYF
once,TRBJ2-1,TRBV5-5,-,TGTGCCAGCAGCCCTCTAGGCTCTTCTGGTGAGCAGTTCTTC,CASSPLGSSGEQFF
-,TRBJ1-1,TRBV19,-,TGTGCCAGTAGTGGGGGAGGCGTCACTGAAGCTTTCTTT,CASSGGGVTEAFF
-,TRBJ1-6,TRBV5-1,-,TGCGCCAGTCGACAGTCGAGCTCCTATAATTCACCCCTCCACTTT,CASRQSSSYNSPLHF
few,TRBJ1-6,TRBV6-5,-,TGTGCCAGCAGACCGCAAGGGGGGTACGCACCCCTCCACTTT,CASRPQGGYAPLHF
-,TRBJ1-1,TRBV5-1,TRBD1,TGCGCCAGCAGCTCCTGGACAGGGGACACTGAAGCTTTCTTT,CASSSWTGDTEAFF
-,TRBJ2-3,TRBV14,TRBD2,TGTGCCAGCAGCCACACTAGCGGGAGAACCGATACGCAGTATTTT,CASSHTSGRTDTQYF
-,TRBJ2-1,TRBV5-4,-,TGTGCCAGCAGCCACGGGCCCTCCCGGGACAATGAGCAGTTCTTC,CASSHGPSRDNEQFF
few,TRBJ2-1,TRBV2,-,TGTGCCAGCAGTGATAAACTTAACTACAATGAGCAGTTCTTC,CASSDKLNYNEQFF
few,TRBJ2-3,TRBV7-2,-,TGTGCCAGCAGCTTAGCGCGGGCGGGGCGTGCAGATACGCAGTATTTT,CASSLARAGRADTQYF
-,TRBJ1-4,TRBV2,-,TGTGCCAGCAGGAGTGACAGAGAAAAACTGTTTTTT,CASRSDREKLFF
-,TRBJ1-3,TRBV7-9,-,TGTGCCAGCAGCTTAACGCTTACAGGGTGGGCCGGAAACACCATATATTTT,CASSLTLTGWAGNTIYF
-,TRBJ1-2,TRBV6-1,-,TGTGCCAGCAGTGAGTCGACGCGGGACTATGGCTACACCTTC,CASSESTRDYGYTF
-,TRBJ1-4,TRBV19,-,TGTGCCAGTAGTTACCGGGGGTCGGCTAATGAAAAACTGTTTTTT,CASSYRGSANEKLFF
-,TRBJ2-7,TRBV20-1,-,TGCAGTGCCCCGGGGCAGGGCGAGCAGTACTTC,CSAPGQGEQYF
-,TRBJ2-6,TRBV6-1,-,TGTGCCAGCAGTGAAGCGCCAGCCTCCTCTTTTGTCGGGGCCAACGTCCTGACTTTC,CASSEAPASSFVGANVLTF
-,TRBJ2-1,TRBV4-1,TRBD2,TGCGCCAGCAGTAAAGAGGGACTAGCGGGGAATGAGCAGTTCTTC,CASSKEGLAGNEQFF